A selection of T cell receptor beta chains follows, all from one sample in a study of OX40 agonist ivuxolimab in advanced cancers. Clones were sequenced by immunoSEQ multiplex PCR, and TCRdb holds only the in-frame ones, with some missing. The sample holds 30,000 to 40,000 clones; roughly 84% are singletons and the top ten take 1.5% to 2%. The sample in question was CD4+ or CD8+ T cells sorted from blood, obtained in a trial of the OX40 agonist ivuxolimab. The receptors were sampled from an adult with an advanced solid tumor such as melanoma, head and neck, liver or kidney cancer. CDR3s include the opening cysteine and the closing phenylalanine or tryptophan. D genes are given only for firm matches. Expanded clones get a size class; other rows say once, few or many, or leave the size out.

J gene,clone size,D gene,V gene,CDR3 protein,CDR3 DNA
TRBJ1-5,NA,TRBD1,TRBV2,CASGRDRGSNQPQHF,TGTGCCAGCGGCAGGGACAGGGGAAGCAATCAGCCCCAGCATTTT
TRBJ1-1,NA,NA,TRBV5-1,CASSPVLNTEAFF,TGCGCCAGCAGCCCCGTCTTGAACACTGAAGCTTTCTTT
TRBJ2-7,NA,TRBD2,TRBV19,CASAPVLAGEGEQYF,TGTGCCAGTGCTCCGGTGCTAGCGGGAGAGGGCGAGCAGTACTTC
TRBJ1-1,NA,TRBD1,TRBV19,CASSVDRVNTEAFF,TGTGCCAGTAGTGTGGACAGGGTGAACACTGAAGCTTTCTTT
TRBJ2-2,NA,NA,TRBV2,CASKAGPPGELFF,TGTGCCAGCAAGGCAGGCCCCCCCGGGGAGCTGTTTTTT
TRBJ1-6,few,NA,TRBV19,CASRRGVVNSPLHF,TGTGCCAGTAGGAGGGGCGTGGTCAATTCACCCCTCCACTTT
TRBJ2-2,NA,TRBD2,TRBV5-4,CASSPSSGANTGELFF,TGTGCCAGCAGCCCCTCCAGCGGGGCTAACACCGGGGAGCTGTTTTTT
TRBJ1-4,NA,NA,TRBV6-5,CASRKTVDNEKLFF,TGTGCCAGCAGGAAGACAGTCGATAATGAAAAACTGTTTTTT
TRBJ1-4,NA,NA,TRBV5-4,CASSSTVGDEKLFF,TGTGCCAGCAGTTCTACCGTGGGGGACGAAAAACTGTTTTTT
TRBJ1-6,NA,NA,TRBV14,CASSQVRGNYNSPLHF,TGTGCCAGCAGCCAAGTCCGTGGGAATTATAATTCACCCCTCCACTTT
TRBJ2-3,few,NA,TRBV28,CASSVGGGTDTQYF,TGTGCCAGCAGTGTTGGGGGCGGCACAGATACGCAGTATTTT
TRBJ1-4,NA,NA,TRBV5-1,CASSLGRVGEKLFF,TGCGCCAGCAGCTTGGGCAGGGTCGGTGAAAAACTGTTTTTT
TRBJ1-5,NA,NA,TRBV2,CASAATGLSNQPQHF,TGTGCCAGCGCCGCTACAGGGTTAAGCAATCAGCCCCAGCATTTT
TRBJ2-2,NA,TRBD1,TRBV13,CASSLNQGVTGELFF,TGTGCCAGCAGCTTAAACCAGGGGGTGACCGGGGAGCTGTTTTTT
TRBJ2-5,NA,NA,TRBV2,CASSVGEGPETQYF,TGTGCCAGCAGTGTCGGAGAGGGGCCAGAGACCCAGTACTTC
TRBJ2-7,NA,NA,TRBV4-2,CASSPNLSVDGYEQYF,TGTGCCAGCAGCCCCAATTTATCCGTGGACGGTTACGAGCAGTACTTC
TRBJ2-7,NA,NA,TRBV5-6,CASRRQKLATPQYF,TGTGCCAGCAGGCGTCAAAAACTAGCTACTCCGCAGTACTTC
TRBJ2-3,NA,TRBD2,TRBV19,CASGLAGIVDTQYF,TGTGCCAGTGGACTAGCGGGGATTGTGGATACGCAGTATTTT
TRBJ1-3,NA,NA,TRBV7-2,CASSSFLYGPSGNTIYF,TGTGCCAGCAGCTCGTTTTTGTATGGGCCCTCTGGAAACACCATATATTTT
TRBJ1-2,NA,NA,TRBV6-1,CASTVRVYGYTF,TGTGCCAGCACAGTCAGGGTCTATGGCTACACCTTC
TRBJ2-5,NA,NA,TRBV29-1,CSVDWQGQETQYF,TGCAGCGTTGACTGGCAGGGTCAGGAGACCCAGTACTTC
TRBJ1-1,NA,NA,TRBV19,CASSIVFNLGGQRTEAFF,TGTGCCAGTAGTATCGTTTTTAATCTGGGGGGGCAGAGAACTGAAGCTTTCTTT
TRBJ1-1,NA,NA,TRBV6-5,CASSYWGRRRNTEAFF,TGTGCCAGCAGTTACTGGGGCAGGAGGCGGAACACTGAAGCTTTCTTT
TRBJ2-2,NA,NA,TRBV11-2,CASSLGPGEAGELFF,TGTGCCAGCAGCTTGGGTCCAGGGGAGGCCGGGGAGCTGTTTTTT
TRBJ2-5,NA,TRBD1,TRBV5-1,CASFMDRGQETQYF,TGCGCCAGCTTCATGGACAGGGGGCAAGAGACCCAGTACTTC
TRBJ1-1,once,NA,TRBV19,CASRRPEGGMEAFF,TGTGCCAGCCGAAGACCTGAGGGAGGGATGGAGGCTTTCTTT
TRBJ2-3,NA,TRBD2,TRBV7-2,CASSLALLAGATDTQYF,TGTGCCAGCAGCTTAGCCCTCCTAGCGGGAGCGACAGATACGCAGTATTTT
TRBJ1-5,NA,NA,TRBV2,CASRLSGDQPQHF,TGTGCCAGCAGGTTATCCGGGGATCAGCCCCAGCATTTT
TRBJ1-1,NA,NA,TRBV7-9,CASRGVAQNTEAFF,TGTGCCAGCAGGGGGGTGGCACAGAACACTGAAGCTTTCTTT
TRBJ1-2,NA,NA,TRBV2,CASRSGEIYGYTF,TGTGCCAGCAGATCAGGGGAGATCTATGGCTACACCTTC
TRBJ1-5,NA,TRBD1,TRBV19,CASSITGQGAVGNQPQHF,TGTGCCAGTAGTATAACGGGACAGGGGGCGGTAGGTAATCAGCCCCAGCATTTT
TRBJ2-7,once,TRBD2,TRBV27,CASSFRETSGPYEQYF,TGTGCCAGCAGTTTTAGAGAAACTAGCGGACCCTACGAGCAGTACTTC
TRBJ2-5,once,NA,TRBV28,CASSLFVGRFETQYF,TGTGCCAGCAGTTTATTCGTGGGGCGGTTCGAGACCCAGTACTTC
TRBJ2-5,NA,NA,TRBV14,CASSQVRGKYQETQYF,TGTGCCAGCAGCCAAGTCAGGGGAAAGTACCAAGAGACCCAGTACTTC